The present T cell receptor (beta chain) was sequenced within a study of cytomegalovirus exposure and HLA in healthy donors. Points from the study as a whole: Cytomegalovirus status, reportedly, was diagnosed with high specificity and sensitivity by the classifier.

Details on this clone: The antigen is unknown.

From germline, CDR1 is SGHRS and CDR2 YFSETQ. This CDR3 region has 16 residues. V trimming: 3 bases; J trimming: 8 bases; junction bases outside the gene matches: 13. With 60 Vbeta and 13 Jbeta primers, the PCR was carried out. This table comes from immunoSEQ multiplex PCR, and its TCRdb copy is limited to in-frame clones, with some not included. Among just over 85,000 clones, over 60% were seen once, and the ten largest hold roughly 3%. Sample: PBMCs. The receptor's source is a man aged 40-55 years in good health and CMV-seronegative. The chain links TRBV5-1 to TRBJ1-4; TRBD1 agrees at 7 bases. The CDR3 here is CASSWPGGIRNEKLFF. CDR3 coding DNA: TGCGCCAGCAGCTGGCCAGGGGGGATAAGAAACGAAAAACTGTTTTTT.